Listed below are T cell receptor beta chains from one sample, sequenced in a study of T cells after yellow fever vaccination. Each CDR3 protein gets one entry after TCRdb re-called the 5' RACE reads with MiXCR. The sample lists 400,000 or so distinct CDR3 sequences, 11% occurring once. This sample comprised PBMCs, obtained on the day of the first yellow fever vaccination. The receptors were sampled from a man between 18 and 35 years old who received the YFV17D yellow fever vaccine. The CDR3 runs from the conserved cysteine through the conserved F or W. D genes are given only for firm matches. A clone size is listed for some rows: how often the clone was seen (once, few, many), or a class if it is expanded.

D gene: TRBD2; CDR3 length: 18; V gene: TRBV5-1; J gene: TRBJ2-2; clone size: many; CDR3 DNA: TGCGCCAGCAGCTTAGGACTAGCGGGGTTTGCGAACACCGGGGAGCTGTTTTTT; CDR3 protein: CASSLGLAGFANTGELFF
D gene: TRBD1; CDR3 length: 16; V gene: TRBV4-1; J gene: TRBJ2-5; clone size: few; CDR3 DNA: TGCGCCAGCAGCCAACCCACCGCTGGAAGACAGGGGTCCGCGTACTTC; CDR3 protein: CASSQPTAGRQGSAYF
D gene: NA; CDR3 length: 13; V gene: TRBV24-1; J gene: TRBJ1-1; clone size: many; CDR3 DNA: TGTGCCACCAGTGCGGAATCGGGCGCTGAAGCTTTCTTT; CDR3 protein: CATSAESGAEAFF
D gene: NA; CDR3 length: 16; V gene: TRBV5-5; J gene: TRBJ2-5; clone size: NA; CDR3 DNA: TGTGCCAGCAGCAGAGTAGCCCGGGGCCCGGGGGAGACCCAGTACTTC; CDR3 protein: CASSRVARGPGETQYF
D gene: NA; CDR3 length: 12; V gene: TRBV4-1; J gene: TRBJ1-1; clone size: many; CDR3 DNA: TGCGCCAGCAGATCAGGCGGGACTGAAGCTTTCTTT; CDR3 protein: CASRSGGTEAFF
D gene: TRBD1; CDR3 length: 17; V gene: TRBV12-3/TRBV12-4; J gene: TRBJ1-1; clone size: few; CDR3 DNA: TGTGCCAGCAGTCCCTGGACAGGGGGCGCGTTGGGTACTGAAGCTTTCTTT; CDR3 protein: CASSPWTGGALGTEAFF
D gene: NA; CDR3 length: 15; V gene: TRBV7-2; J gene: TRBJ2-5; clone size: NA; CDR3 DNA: TGTGCCAGCAGCTTAGTAACGGATTGGGCAGAGACCCAGTACTTC; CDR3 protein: CASSLVTDWAETQYF
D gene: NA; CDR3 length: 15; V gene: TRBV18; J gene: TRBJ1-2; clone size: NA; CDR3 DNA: TGTGCCAGCTCACCGGCAGGCCAGACTAACTATGGCTACACCTTC; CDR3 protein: CASSPAGQTNYGYTF
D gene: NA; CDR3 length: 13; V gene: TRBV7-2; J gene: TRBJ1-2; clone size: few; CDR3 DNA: TGTGCCAGCAGCCGGACAGTATTCTATGGCTACACCTTC; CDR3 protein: CASSRTVFYGYTF
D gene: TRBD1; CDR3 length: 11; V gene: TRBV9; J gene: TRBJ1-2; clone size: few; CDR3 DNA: TGTGCCAGCAGCGGAGGGGGCTCGGGCACCTTC; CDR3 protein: CASSGGGSGTF
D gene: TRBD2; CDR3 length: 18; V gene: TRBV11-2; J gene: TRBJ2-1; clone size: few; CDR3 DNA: TGTGCCAGCAGCAGCTTCTCTTTACTAGCGGGGGGGGTAGATGAGCAGTTCTTC; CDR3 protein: CASSSFSLLAGGVDEQFF
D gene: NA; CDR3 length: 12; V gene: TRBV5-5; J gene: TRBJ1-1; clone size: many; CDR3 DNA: TGTGCCAGCAGCTTGGAGGTCCATGAAGCTTTCTTT; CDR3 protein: CASSLEVHEAFF
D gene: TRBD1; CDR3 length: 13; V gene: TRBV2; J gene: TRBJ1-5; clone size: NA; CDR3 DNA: TGTGCCAGCACTGGACAGGCTGATCAGCCCCAGCATTTT; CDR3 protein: CASTGQADQPQHF
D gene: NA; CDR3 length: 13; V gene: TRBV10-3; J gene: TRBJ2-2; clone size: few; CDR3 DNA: TGTGCCATCAGTGAGGAGGGCACCGGGGAGCTGTTTTTT; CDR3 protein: CAISEEGTGELFF
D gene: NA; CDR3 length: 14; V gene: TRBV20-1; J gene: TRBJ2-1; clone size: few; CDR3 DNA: TGCAGTGCCCAACGACAGGACGCGGGGAGTGAGCAGTTCTTC; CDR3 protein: CSAQRQDAGSEQFF
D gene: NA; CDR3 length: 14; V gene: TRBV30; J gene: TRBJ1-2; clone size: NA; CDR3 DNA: TGTGCCTGGAGTAAGCCGGGACCTACCTATGGCTACACCTTC; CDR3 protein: CAWSKPGPTYGYTF
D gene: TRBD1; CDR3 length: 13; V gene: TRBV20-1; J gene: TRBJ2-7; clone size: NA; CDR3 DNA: TGCAGTGCAAGGGACAGGTACTCCTACGAGCAGTACTTC; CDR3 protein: CSARDRYSYEQYF